These 13 T cell receptor beta chains originate from one sample sequenced in a study of shared clonotypes between healthy human individuals. TCRdb keeps only in-frame clones here, not all; method: immunoSEQ multiplex PCR. The data contain about 730,000 clones, roughly two thirds of them seen just once; the ten biggest clones take up about 1.7%. The specimen was memory CD4+ T cells sorted from blood. Subset specified: CD45RA-negative fraction. Receptor source: a woman in her thirties in good health.

This clone was seen only a few times. J is TRBJ1-5 and V is TRBV4-1; D gene unclear. V lost 0 bases and J lost 5, with 5 bases in between. Per the germline V gene, CDR1 is MGHRA and CDR2 is YSYEKL. This CDR3 region has 13 residues. The DNA of the CDR3 is TGCGCCAGCAGCCAAGACACATATCAGCCCCAGCATTTT. Translation: CASSQDTYQPQHF.

V gene TRBV18 combines with J gene TRBJ2-2; 10 nucleotides agree with TRBD1. This CDR3 is built from 15 residues. Germline V gives CDR1 KGHSH, CDR2 LQKENI. Trimming took 2 bases from V and 3 from J; bases not matched to a gene: 0. CDR3 region: CASSPGTGDTGELFF. The CDR3 DNA is TGTGCCAGCTCACCAGGGACAGGGGACACCGGGGAGCTGTTTTTT.

This clone was counted at least ten times. The chain has TRBV13 and TRBJ1-1, with TRBD1 matching 8 bases. The CDR3 length is 14 residues. Trimming at V came to 3 bases and at J to 4 bases, leaving 4 bases not matched to a gene. Germline CDR1 PRHDT, CDR2 FYEKMQ (reference sequence). CDR3 region: CASSLTGVFTEAFF. CDR3 nucleotide sequence: TGTGCCAGCAGCTTGACAGGGGTGTTCACTGAAGCTTTCTTT.

This clone was observed a few times. The V gene is TRBV5-1, the J gene TRBJ1-5, with 7 nucleotides matching TRBD1. V trimming: 3 bases; J trimming: 0 bases; junction bases outside the gene matches: 3. The CDR3 length is 15 residues. The germline CDR1 and CDR2 sequences are SGHRS and YFSETQ. CDR3 DNA sequence: TGCGCCAGCAGCTGGGACAGTAGTAGCAATCAGCCCCAGCATTTT. It yields the protein CASSWDSSSNQPQHF. Based on the CDR3 plus reference TRBV5-1 and TRBJ1-5, the full variable domain is KAGVTQTPRYLIKTRGQQVTLSCSPISGHRSVSWYQQTPGQGLQFLFEYFSETQRNKGNFPGRFSGRQFSNSRSEMNVSTLELGDSALYLCASSWDSSSNQPQHFGDGTRLSIL.

The chain has TRBV9 and TRBJ2-2, with D perhaps TRBD1 (6 bases). V was pared by 4 bases and J by 5 bases, with 12 bases between. The CDR3 has 14 amino acids. Germline CDR1 and CDR2: SGDLS and YYNGEE. This chain's CDR3 is CASSFRDKTGELFF. The CDR3 bases are TGTGCCAGCAGCTTCCGGGACAAAACCGGGGAGCTGTTTTTT.

The CDR3 region is CATSKHRSSYEQYF. The CDR3 region has the DNA TGTGCCACCAGCAAACACAGGAGCTCCTACGAGCAGTACTTC. V usage is TRBV15 and J usage is TRBJ2-7; TRBD1 might be the D (5 bases). The CDR3 has 14 residues. V shed 4 bases and J shed 0 bases, with 10 bases lying between them. Germline V CDR1 and CDR2: LNHNV, YYDKDF (reference sequence).

This sequence joins TRBV6-5 and TRBJ1-3; 7 bases are shared with TRBD1. V shed 4 bases, J shed 3 bases, and the junction held 6 bases outside the gene matches. The CDR3 extends over 15 amino acids. Germline-derived CDR1 and CDR2 are MNHEY and SVGAGI. The CDR3 sequence is CASSSTGTDGNTIYF. The CDR3 coding sequence is TGTGCCAGCAGTTCCACCGGGACAGATGGAAACACCATATATTTT.

The CDR3 protein is CASSPLEYEQYF. The CDR3 bases are TGTGCCAGCTCACCTTTGGAATACGAGCAGTACTTC. The rearrangement links TRBV18 to TRBJ2-7; D remains ambiguous. Germline V CDR1 and CDR2: KGHSH, LQKENI. The CDR3 covers 12 residues. The V and J ends lost 3 bases and 4 bases respectively, with 7 bases between them.

The sample holds one count of this clone. Different DNA sequences within this sample yield the same CDR3. The genes are TRBV9 and TRBJ2-1; 10 bases are a match to TRBD2. There are 15 residues in the CDR3. Germline CDR1 reads SGDLS; CDR2 reads YYNGEE. V shed 2 bases, J shed 9 bases, and the junction held 8 bases outside the gene matches. The CDR3 nucleotides are TGTGCCAGCAGCGTTGAACTAGCGGGAACCGGTGAGCAGTTCTTC. This sequence encodes CASSVELAGTGEQFF.

This clone was observed a handful of times. V is TRBV18 and J is TRBJ1-2; no clear D. The CDR3 contains 16 residues. Germline assignment: CDR1 KGHSH and CDR2 LQKENI. V lost 0 bases, J lost 4 bases, and 15 bases lay in between. CDR3 nucleotides: TGTGCCAGCTCACCACCAAAAGCCGGGGATGGCTATGGCTACACCTTC. This codes for CASSPPKAGDGYGYTF.

The CDR3 DNA reads TGTGCCAGCAGGCGGACAGGGGGCGACGAGCAGTACTTC. Amino acid sequence: CASRRTGGDEQYF. The rearrangement links TRBV28 to TRBJ2-4; 11 bases line up with TRBD1. The end of the DNA aligns better with TRBJ2-7, so the J call may be wrong. Germline CDR1 and CDR2: MDHEN and SYDVKM. CDR3 size: 13 residues.

This clone has a handful of counts. The chain joins TRBV11-2 to TRBJ2-7; the D gene is possibly TRBD2 (6 bases). V was clipped by 5 bases and J by 2 bases, with 13 bases between them. Germline CDR1 SGHAT, CDR2 FQNNGV. The CDR3 is 14 amino acids. CDR3 sequence reads: CASSGGLRTYEQYF. DNA for the CDR3: TGTGCCAGCAGCGGGGGACTGAGAACCTACGAGCAGTACTTC.

This clone was seen a single time. The CDR3 sequence: CASSPRTGLVVRTNEKLFF. The CDR3, as DNA: TGTGCCAGCAGCCCTAGGACAGGGCTGGTTGTAAGGACTAATGAAAAACTGTTTTTT. V usage is TRBV7-8 and J usage is TRBJ1-4, with 8 bases aligning to TRBD1. Unmatched junction bases numbered 16, after V lost 5 bases and J lost 2 bases. Germline V lookup: CDR1 SGHVS, CDR2 FQNEAQ. This CDR3 is 19 amino acids long.